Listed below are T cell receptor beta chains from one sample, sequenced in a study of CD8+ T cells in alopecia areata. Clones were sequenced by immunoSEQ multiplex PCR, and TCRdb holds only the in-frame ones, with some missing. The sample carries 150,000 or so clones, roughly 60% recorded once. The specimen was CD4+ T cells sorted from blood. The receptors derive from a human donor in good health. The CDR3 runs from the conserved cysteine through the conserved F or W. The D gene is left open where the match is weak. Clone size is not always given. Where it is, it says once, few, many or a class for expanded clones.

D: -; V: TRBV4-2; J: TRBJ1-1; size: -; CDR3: CASSPRVSGEAFF; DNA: TGTGCCAGCAGCCCGCGCGTCAGCGGTGAAGCTTTCTTT
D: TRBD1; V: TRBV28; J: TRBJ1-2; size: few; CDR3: CASNTPGGAYGYTF; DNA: TGTGCCAGCAATACTCCAGGGGGGGCCTATGGCTACACCTTC
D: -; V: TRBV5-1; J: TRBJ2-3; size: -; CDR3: CASSLVDTQYF; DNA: TGCGCCAGCAGCTTGGTCGATACGCAGTATTTT
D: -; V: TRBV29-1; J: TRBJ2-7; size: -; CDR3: CSVGPGPYEQYF; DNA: TGCAGCGTTGGCCCGGGCCCCTACGAGCAGTACTTC
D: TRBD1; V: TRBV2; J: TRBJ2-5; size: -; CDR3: CASTQSRGQGVKTQYF; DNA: TGTGCCAGCACTCAAAGTCGGGGACAGGGGGTGAAGACCCAGTACTTC
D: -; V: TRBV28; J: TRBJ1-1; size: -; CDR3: CASRTPGGTEAFF; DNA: TGTGCCAGCAGGACGCCGGGGGGGACTGAAGCTTTCTTT
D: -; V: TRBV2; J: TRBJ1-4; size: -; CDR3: CASSVEVFGEKLFF; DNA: TGTGCCAGCAGTGTCGAGGTTTTCGGAGAAAAACTGTTTTTT
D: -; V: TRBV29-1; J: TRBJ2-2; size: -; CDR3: CSVVGRVSAGELFF; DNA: TGCAGCGTTGTTGGTAGGGTGTCCGCCGGGGAGCTGTTTTTT
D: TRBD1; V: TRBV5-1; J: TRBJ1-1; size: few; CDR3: CASSNDGTGPNTEAFF; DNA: TGCGCCAGCAGCAACGACGGGACAGGGCCGAACACTGAAGCTTTCTTT
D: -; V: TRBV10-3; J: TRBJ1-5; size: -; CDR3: CAIGGARSEPQHF; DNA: TGTGCCATCGGGGGGGCCCGCAGCGAGCCCCAGCATTTT
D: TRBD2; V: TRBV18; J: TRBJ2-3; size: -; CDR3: CASSPRTSGGDTQYF; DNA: TGTGCCAGCTCGCCCCGGACTAGCGGTGGCGATACGCAGTATTTT
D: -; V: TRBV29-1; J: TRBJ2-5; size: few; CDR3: CSVEGQRRQETQYF; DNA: TGCAGCGTTGAAGGGCAGAGAAGACAAGAGACCCAGTACTTC
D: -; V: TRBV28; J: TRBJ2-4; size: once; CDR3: CASSSQGRGRYF; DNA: TGTGCCAGCAGTTCGCAGGGCCGAGGTCGGTACTTC
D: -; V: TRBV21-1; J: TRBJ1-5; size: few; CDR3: CASSKDPSETRWYQPQHF; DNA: TGTGCCAGCAGCAAAGACCCTTCGGAAACCCGGTGGTATCAGCCCCAGCATTTT
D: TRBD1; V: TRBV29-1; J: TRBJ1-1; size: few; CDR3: CSARQGRHEAFF; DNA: TGCAGCGCAAGACAGGGCCGCCATGAAGCTTTCTTT
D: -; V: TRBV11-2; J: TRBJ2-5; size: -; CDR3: CASREQGGYQETQYF; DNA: TGTGCCAGCAGGGAGCAGGGGGGATACCAAGAGACCCAGTACTTC
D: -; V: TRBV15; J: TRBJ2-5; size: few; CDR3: CATSRDLGAEETQYF; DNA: TGTGCCACCAGCAGAGATCTCGGTGCGGAAGAGACCCAGTACTTC
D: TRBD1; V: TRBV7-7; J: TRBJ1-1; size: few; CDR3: CASSPATGWATEAFF; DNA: TGTGCCAGCAGCCCCGCGACAGGGTGGGCCACTGAAGCTTTCTTT
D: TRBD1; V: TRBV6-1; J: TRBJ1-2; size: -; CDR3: CASSEAQGTGAGYTF; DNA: TGTGCCAGCAGTGAAGCGCAGGGGACAGGGGCCGGCTACACCTTC
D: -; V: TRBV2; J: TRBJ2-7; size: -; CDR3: CASGGVSYEQYF; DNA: TGTGCCAGCGGGGGAGTTTCCTACGAGCAGTACTTC
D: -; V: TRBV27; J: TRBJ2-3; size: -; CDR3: CASSLSYIDTQYF; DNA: TGTGCCAGCAGTTTATCCTACATAGATACGCAGTATTTT
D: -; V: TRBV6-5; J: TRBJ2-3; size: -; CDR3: CASSYLGGGTQYF; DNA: TGTGCCAGCAGTTACCTAGGGGGGGGTACGCAGTATTTT
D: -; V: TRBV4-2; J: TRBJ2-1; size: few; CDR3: CASRGGNEQFF; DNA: TGTGCCAGCAGGGGGGGCAATGAGCAGTTCTTC
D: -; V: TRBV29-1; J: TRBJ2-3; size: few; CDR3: CSFRYNRVGTDTQYF; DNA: TGCAGCTTCCGATACAACAGGGTGGGCACAGATACGCAGTATTTT
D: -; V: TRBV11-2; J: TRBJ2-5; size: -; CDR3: CASSSRGETQYF; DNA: TGTGCCAGCAGCTCTAGAGGGGAGACCCAGTACTTC
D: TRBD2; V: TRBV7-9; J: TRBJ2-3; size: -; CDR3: CASSLAGVAGVRNTQYF; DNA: TGTGCCAGCAGCTTAGCCGGAGTGGCGGGAGTACGTAATACGCAGTATTTT
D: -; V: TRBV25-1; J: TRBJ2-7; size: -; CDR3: CASSLTGAYEQYF; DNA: TGTGCCAGCAGTCTGACCGGCGCCTACGAGCAGTACTTC
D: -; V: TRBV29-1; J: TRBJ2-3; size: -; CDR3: CSVGADTQYF; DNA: TGCAGCGTAGGCGCAGATACGCAGTATTTT
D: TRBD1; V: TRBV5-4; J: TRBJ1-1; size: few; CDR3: CASSLGTGGTEAFF; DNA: TGTGCCAGCAGCCTCGGGACAGGGGGCACTGAAGCTTTCTTT
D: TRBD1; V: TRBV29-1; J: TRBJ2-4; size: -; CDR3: CSVEKDRGKNIQYF; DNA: TGCAGCGTCGAGAAAGACAGGGGTAAAAACATTCAGTACTTC
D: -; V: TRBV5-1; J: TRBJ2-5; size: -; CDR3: CASTPRGAAQETQYF; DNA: TGCGCCAGCACCCCCCGAGGGGCGGCCCAAGAGACCCAGTACTTC